This T cell receptor (beta chain) came from a study of long-term antiretroviral therapy in people with HIV. Findings and caveats of the study: Whichever time point was examined, clones expanded before ART dominated the repertoire.

On this clone: Its matching antigen is unknown.

This CDR3 is 13 amino acids long. The germline CDR1 and CDR2 sequences are MDHEN and SYDVKM. The V end was cut by 6 bases, the J end by 0 bases, with 9 bases between. The run of the v3.0 immunoSEQ assay was at survey level. The study targeted 40,000-50,000 T-cell genomes per sample in sequencing. The assay was immunoSEQ multiplex PCR, and TCRdb's table has in-frame clones only and misses some. Of over 15,000 clones in the sample, around nine tenths were seen once. The source material was unsorted PBMCs, sampled 0.5 years after starting antiretroviral therapy. This clonotype originated in a man aged 40-55 years with HIV. The chain carries TRBV28 and TRBJ2-7; perhaps TRBD2 as D (6 bases). CDR3 DNA sequence: TGTGCCAGCAGAAGAGCGGGCTCCTACGAGCAGTACTTC. This codes for CASRRAGSYEQYF.